This T cell receptor (beta chain) is drawn from a study of blood T cell repertoires in COVID-19. On the study more broadly: COVID-19 samples, acute and convalescent, were from the United States, Italy and Spain.

Assay: immunoSEQ multiplex PCR; the TCRdb copy retains only in-frame clones and omits some. The sample consists of about 300,000 clones, 70% to 90% of them appearing once. Seattle-derived patients entered the study during active infection and were followed longitudinally. V lost 3 bases, J lost 3 bases, and 8 bases lay in between. The CDR3 totals 13 residues. The chain employs TRBV12-3 or TRBV12-4 and TRBJ1-1; perhaps TRBD1 as D (5 bases). The sequence was collected from a woman aged 45 to 65 with COVID-19, enrolled during active disease. The sample consisted of peripheral blood. Written as DNA, the CDR3 is TGTGCCAGCAGTTTGAACAGGTACACTGAAGCTTTCTTT. Its protein product is CASSLNRYTEAFF.